A single TCR beta chain is shown here with its context. These data are taken from a study of blood T cell repertoires in COVID-19. Study context: The United States, Italy and Spain provided the acute and convalescent COVID-19 samples. Sample material is recorded as cDNA or gDNA derived from T cells, B-cell-depleted T cells, or PBMCs.

In the authors' workflow: How many nucleated cells were present was estimated from reference gene primer amplification. The table came from immunoSEQ multiplex PCR; TCRdb's copy has only in-frame clones and leaves some out. Clone size and the V and J calls come from that table; the DNA yielded D and trimming. The table lists 200,000 to 250,000 clones, around 85% of them singletons. Germline CDR1 and CDR2: MNHEY and SMNVEV (reference sequence). This CDR3 has 15 residues. The junction had 6 bases not matched to a gene; V was cut back by 6 bases and J by 1 base. What was sequenced was peripheral blood. V is TRBV27 and J is TRBJ2-7; 10 positions agree with TRBD2. The TCR originated in a woman in her 40s with active or convalescent COVID-19. The chain's CDR3 is CASSTSGDRSYEQYF. As DNA, the CDR3 is TGTGCCAGCAGCACTAGCGGGGACCGATCCTACGAGCAGTACTTC.